Listed here is a single T cell receptor (beta chain). Source study methods: Nucleated cell number was recorded as an estimate derived from reference gene primer amplification. Clones were sequenced by immunoSEQ multiplex PCR, and TCRdb holds only the in-frame ones, with some missing. V, J and clone size are taken as reported in that table, and D and trimming were inferred from the DNA itself. Here the sample spans about 87,000 clones, roughly 76% being singletons. Germline CDR1 reads SGHDT; CDR2 reads YYEEEE. V lost 4 bases to trimming and J lost 8 bases; unmatched junction nucleotides: 9. The CDR3 runs 15 residues. The entry originates in a study of blood T cell repertoires in COVID-19. About the study: The United States, Italy and Spain provided the acute and convalescent COVID-19 samples. T cells, B-cell-depleted T cells, or PBMCs supplied cDNA or gDNA.

The TCR comes from a woman aged 80 or over with active or convalescent COVID-19. This chain connects TRBV5-6 to TRBJ1-3, with 10 positions matching TRBD1. Sequencing was performed on peripheral blood. CDR3 region: CASSARGQGKYTIYF. CDR3 DNA: TGTGCCAGCAGCGCTCGGGGACAGGGGAAATACACCATATATTTT.